Shown below are 6 T cell receptor beta chains from a single sample sequenced in a study of cytomegalovirus exposure and HLA in healthy donors. 60 Vbeta and 13 Jbeta primers were used in PCR. Clones were read by immunoSEQ multiplex PCR, and TCRdb kept only the in-frame ones, dropping some. The sample lists 150,000 to 180,000 clones, roughly 77% seen once, with over 6% in the top ten. Sequenced sample: PBMCs. These receptors were collected from a man aged 25 to 40 in good health and CMV-seropositive.

The V call is TRBV6-1, the J call TRBJ1-2, with D possibly being TRBD1 (5 bases). The CDR3 runs 15 residues. Germline V CDR1 and CDR2: MNHNS, SASEGT. V was pared by 1 base and J by 0 bases, with 9 bases between. The CDR3 bases are TGTGCCAGCAGTGAAGGGGGCGGAACTAACTATGGCTACACCTTC. This translates into CASSEGGGTNYGYTF.

The CDR3 DNA follows: TGTGCCAGTAGTATAGATCTAAGGAGTAACACTGAAGCTTTCTTT. Amino acid sequence: CASSIDLRSNTEAFF. The chain recombines TRBV19 with TRBJ1-1; no reliable D call. V was shortened by 0 bases and J by 2 bases, with 10 bases between the two germline ends. The germline gives CDR1 LNHDA, CDR2 SQIVND (reference sequence). This CDR3 has 15 residues.

The chain recombines TRBV6-1 with TRBJ1-5; TRBD1 aligns across 9 bases. V dropped 11 bases and J dropped 1; count of bases not matched to a gene: 9. The length of the CDR3 is 15 residues. The germline V gene encodes CDR1 MNHNS and CDR2 SASEGT. This CDR3 is CADRGGHLSNQPQHF. Written as DNA, the CDR3 is TGTGCCGACAGGGGGGGTCATCTGAGCAATCAGCCCCAGCATTTT.

For this clone: The same CDR3 is also encoded by other DNA sequences in this sample. V is TRBV30 and J is TRBJ1-2; no clear D gene. Germline-derived CDR1 and CDR2 are GTSNPN and SVGIG (reference sequence). The CDR3 runs to 13 residues. Trimming took off 2 bases at V and 2 bases at J, with 9 bases between the two ends. CDR3 in DNA: TGTGCCTGGAGTCGGTTGGAGAACTATGGCTACACCTTC. This gives the protein CAWSRLENYGYTF.

The V call is TRBV25-1, the J call TRBJ2-1; 10 bases line up with TRBD2. Per the germline V gene, CDR1 is MGHDK and CDR2 is SYGVNS. V dropped 2 bases and J dropped 10; count of bases not matched to a gene: 5. The CDR3 has 14 residues. This CDR3 reads CASSESLAGEEQFF. In nucleotides, the CDR3 is TGTGCCAGCAGTGAAAGCCTAGCGGGAGAAGAGCAGTTCTTC.

This clone came up once. V gene TRBV5-4 combines with J gene TRBJ2-2; a possible D gene is TRBD1 (6 bases). The germline V and J ends were trimmed by 4 bases and 6 bases, with 16 bases remaining between them. Germline V lookup: CDR1 SGHNT, CDR2 YYREEE (reference sequence). This CDR3 contains 15 residues. The CDR3 sequence is CASSRDTERAGELFF. CDR3 nucleotide sequence: TGTGCCAGCAGCAGGGACACTGAAAGGGCCGGGGAGCTGTTTTTT.